The clone carrying this T cell receptor (beta chain) occurred once. The sample is drawn from a study of blood T cell repertoires in COVID-19. Looking at the study overall: Italy, Spain and the United States were the sources of the convalescent and acute COVID-19 samples.

Assay used: immunoSEQ multiplex PCR; TCRdb lists only in-frame clones, some missing. The sample shows about 280,000 clones, 65% to 90% of them seen only once. CDR3 length: 16 amino acids. The sequencing sample was made of peripheral blood. The receptor's source is a woman in her 70s with COVID-19, enrolled during active disease. This chain connects TRBV21-1 to TRBJ2-5; TRBD1 is the table's D call, not checked against the DNA. TRBV21-1 has pseudogene status. CDR3 loop: CASSPMLNRGEETQYF. The CDR3 coding sequence is TGTGCCAGCAGCCCTATGCTAAACAGGGGGGAAGAGACCCAGTACTTC.